This entry lists 28 T cell receptor beta chains sequenced from one sample in a study of T cells in Graves' hyperthyroidism and ophthalmopathy. Researchers took RNA transcripts and amplified the TCR beta CDR3 regions from them. In the first-round RT-PCR of the TCR CDR3, the HTBI primer set was used. TCRdb analysed the multiplex PCR reads with MiXCR anew, one entry per CDR3 protein. This sample has 600,000 or so distinct CDR3 sequences; around 42% occur once, and the top ten carry nearly 8.5%. The sample taken for sequencing was peripheral blood or thyroid tissue (not recorded which). All receptors come from a woman younger than 30 with Graves' hyperthyroidism.

V is TRBV7-4 and J is TRBJ2-5; 10 bases map to TRBD2. V lost 5 bases and J lost 4; bases outside the gene matches: 16. The CDR3 spans 18 residues. Germline V gene sequence: CDR1 SGHVT, CDR2 SQSDAQ. The CDR3 region has the DNA TGTGCCAGCAGCCAAGATGGCATGGTAGCGGGGGGAGGAGAGACCCAGTACTTC. It codes for CASSQDGMVAGGGETQYF.

The chain recombines TRBV2 with TRBJ1-1; D might be TRBD1 (6 bases). The CDR3 sequence is 13 residues long. The germline V gene encodes CDR1 SNHLY and CDR2 FYNNEI. Trimming took off 7 bases at V and 0 bases at J, with 9 bases between the two ends. The CDR3 is CASIGQMNTEAFF. The CDR3 DNA is TGTGCCAGCATAGGACAGATGAACACTGAAGCTTTCTTT.

This clonotype was found a few times. The chain carries TRBV9 and TRBJ2-2, with 8 bases identical to TRBD2. Germline V CDR1 and CDR2: SGDLS, YYNGEE. J was trimmed by 3 bases and V by 3 bases; bases with no gene match: 7. The CDR3 consists of 16 residues. CDR3 in amino acids: CASSAKGLGDTGELFF. The CDR3 nucleotides are TGTGCCAGCAGCGCTAAGGGACTAGGGGACACCGGGGAGCTGTTTTTT.

This CDR3 is CASSYEREVGYEQYF. The CDR3 nucleotides read TGTGCCAGCAGCTACGAGCGGGAGGTGGGCTACGAGCAGTACTTC. The chain links TRBV7-6 to TRBJ2-7, with 9 bases lining up with TRBD2. The ends lost 4 bases at V and 3 bases at J; junction bases unmatched: 7. The CDR3 runs 15 residues. Germline V CDR1 and CDR2: SGHVS, FNYEAQ.

Concerning this clonotype: Sequence at one end of the junction differs from germline and may be a read error. This sequence joins TRBV9 and TRBJ1-3; D not certain. Germline V gene lookup returns CDR1 SGDLS and CDR2 YYNGEE. This CDR3 region has 13 residues. This CDR3 reads CASTPSSGNTIYF. For the CDR3, the DNA is TGCGCCAGCACTCCCAGCTCTGGAAACACCATATATTTT.

The chain is built from TRBV20-1 and TRBJ1-1; D gene uncertain. The germline V gene encodes CDR1 DFQATT and CDR2 SNEGSKA (reference sequence). The CDR3 runs 12 residues. V was cut by 5 bases and J by 1 base, with 8 bases left in between. This CDR3 reads CSAVDKNTEAFF. The CDR3 nucleotides are TGCAGTGCTGTCGACAAGAACACTGAAGCTTTCTTT.

J is TRBJ1-5 and V is TRBV6-1, with a tentative D call TRBD1 (5 bases). The CDR3 has 15 residues. Trimming pared 7 bases from V and 11 bases from J, leaving 24 bases between. Per germline, CDR1 MNHNS and CDR2 SASEGT. The CDR3 spells CASTQGASRGETQHF. Written as DNA, the CDR3 is TGTGCCAGCACGCAAGGGGCTAGCCGGGGAGAGACCCAGCATTTT.

As concerns this clonotype: One base away lies a much larger clone, so this may be a sequencing read error. The chain links TRBV6-2 or TRBV6-3 to TRBJ1-4; D ambiguous. The germline CDR1 and CDR2 sequences are MNHEY and SVGEGT. The CDR3 has 13 amino acids. Here the CDR3 DNA reads TGTGCCAGCAGTGTAGCAAGTAATGAAAAACCGTTTTTT. This encodes CASSVASNEKPFF.

In its sample, this clonotype was seen many times. The chain links TRBV10-3 to TRBJ1-2; D gene uncertain. There are 16 residues in the CDR3. CDR1 is ENHRY and CDR2 is SYGVKD in the germline V gene. V was clipped by 3 bases and J by 5 bases, with 19 bases between them. CDR3 nucleotide sequence: TGTGCCATCAGTGAATCATCGGCAGACCAGCATTATGGCTACACCTTC. Its protein product is CAISESSADQHYGYTF.

This clonotype was picked up one time. J is TRBJ2-7 and V is TRBV7-3; 10 bases align to TRBD1. J lost 5 bases, V lost 3 bases, and 7 bases had no gene match. The CDR3 spans 15 residues. The V gene's germline CDR1 is SGHTA and CDR2 FQGTGA. CDR3 DNA sequence: TGTGCCAGCAGCTTGGAGGACAGGGGGTCGGACGAGCAGTACTTC. As protein: CASSLEDRGSDEQYF.

This clonotype was observed a single time. The chain has TRBV24-1 and TRBJ2-5; 11 nucleotides match TRBD1. Germline loops: CDR1 KGHDR, CDR2 SFDVKD. This CDR3 is built from 16 residues. V shed 4 bases, J shed 5 bases, and the junction held 8 bases outside the gene matches. The CDR3 DNA reads TGTGCCACCAGTGAGGGGACAGGGGGAGAGGTTGAGACCCAGTACTTC. The encoded protein is CATSEGTGGEVETQYF.

This clonotype showed up just a few times. The CDR3 region has the DNA TGTGCCAGCAGTGAAGCTCGGCAGTTCGGCTACACCTTC. Translated: CASSEARQFGYTF. V usage is TRBV2 and J usage is TRBJ1-2; D gene unclear. Germline lookup yields CDR1 SNHLY and CDR2 FYNNEI. The ends were cut back, 0 bases at V and 8 bases at J, with 10 bases in the middle. The CDR3 totals 13 residues.

The chain has TRBV2 and TRBJ1-6; D is uncertain. In germline, CDR1 is SNHLY, CDR2 FYNNEI. The germline V and J ends were trimmed by 1 base and 14 bases, with 6 bases remaining between them. This CDR3 comprises 11 residues. As DNA, the CDR3 is TGTGCCAGCAGTGAAGAGTCAGCCCTCCACTTT. It specifies CASSEESALHF. Looking up the rest from reference TRBV2 and TRBJ1-6 gives the full variable domain: EPEVTQTPSHQVTQMGQEVILRCVPISNHLYFYWYRQILGQKVEFLVSFYNNEISEKSEIFDDQFSVERPDGSNFTLKIRSTKLEDSAMYFCASSEESALHFGNGTRLTVT.

The count of this clonotype is one. V gene TRBV7-6 combines with J gene TRBJ2-7; D ambiguous. Trimming left V 6 bases short and J 6 bases short, with 21 bases between. The germline V gene has CDR1 SGHVS and CDR2 FNYEAQ. This CDR3 region has 15 residues. CDR3 in amino acids: CASSYSQPNVGEQYF. The CDR3 DNA is TGTGCCAGCAGTTACTCACAGCCCAATGTTGGCGAGCAGTACTTC.

A note on this clonotype: A single base separates this from a much larger clone, so it may be a read error. The gene calls are TRBV24-1 and TRBJ1-4; weak D call: TRBD1 (6 bases). With 2 bases removed from V and 10 bases from J, the gap between germline ends came to 19 bases. The CDR3 is 16 residues long. CDR1 is KGHDR and CDR2 is SFDVKD in the germline V gene. The DNA for the CDR3 is TGTGCCACCAGTGATTGTCAGACAGGAAGGGGTGTAAAACTGTTTTTT. Translated: CATSDCQTGRGVKLFF.

As to this clonotype: A read error may explain this, as a much larger clone is one base away. The CDR3 end shows no conserved phenylalanine or tryptophan, and so a read error is likely. V and J are TRBV2 and TRBJ2-7; no firm D call. The germline V and J ends were trimmed by 1 base and 1 base, with 5 bases remaining between them. Germline CDR1 and CDR2: SNHLY and FYNNEI. The CDR3 runs to 13 residues. CDR3 protein: CASSEGKSYEQYL. DNA for the CDR3: TGTGCCAGCAGTGAAGGCAAGTCCTACGAGCAGTACCTC.

The CDR3 DNA is TGCGCCAGCAGTTACGGACTAGCGGGAGGTTCACAAGAGACCCAGTACTTC. Protein product: CASSYGLAGGSQETQYF. V and J are TRBV5-1 and TRBJ2-5, with 14 bases that match TRBD2. Germline V gene data show CDR1 as SGHRS and CDR2 as YFSETQ. CDR3 length equals 17 residues. The V segment lost 5 bases and the J segment 2 bases; nucleotides outside the gene matches: 8.

The gene calls are TRBV7-3 and TRBJ2-5; D not certain. Trimming removed 6 bases from V and 5 bases from J, with 13 bases in between. This CDR3 spans 13 amino acids. Germline assignment: CDR1 SGHTA and CDR2 FQGTGA. This CDR3 is CASSYGSVETQYF. The DNA for the CDR3 is TGTGCCAGCAGTTACGGAAGCGTGGAGACCCAGTACTTC. The whole variable domain, filled in from reference TRBV7-3 and TRBJ2-5, reads GAGVSQTPSNKVTEKGKYVELRCDPISGHTALYWYRQSLGQGPEFLIYFQGTGAADDSGLPNDRFFAVRPEGSVSTLKIQRTERGDSAVYLCASSYGSVETQYFGPGTRLLVL.

Concerning this clonotype: A much larger clone sits a single nucleotide away, making a read error possible. This chain links TRBV10-3 with TRBJ2-7; D is perhaps TRBD1 (6 bases). V was trimmed by 7 bases and J by 1 base, leaving 11 bases between them. CDR3 length: 13 amino acids. CDR1 is ENHRY and CDR2 is SYGVKD in the germline V gene. CDR3 in amino acids: CAITGDKSYEQYF. CDR3 DNA sequence: TGTGCCATCACCGGGGACAAGTCCTACGAGCAGTACTTC.

As regards this clonotype: Likely a read error: the CDR3 ends without its conserved phenylalanine or tryptophan. The CDR3 loop is CATSDSYEQYL. CDR3 coding DNA: TGTGCCACCAGTGATTCTTACGAGCAGTACCTC. The V gene is TRBV24-1, the J gene TRBJ2-7; D remains ambiguous. Germline V gene sequence: CDR1 KGHDR, CDR2 SFDVKD. Trimming cost V 2 bases and J 4 bases, with 2 bases left between them. The CDR3 length is 11 residues.

The chain uses TRBV29-1 and TRBJ2-6; 9 nucleotides align to TRBD1. This CDR3 is built from 17 residues. Germline V CDR1 and CDR2: SQVTM, ANQGSEA. J lost 4 bases, V lost 6 bases, and 13 bases had no gene match. The CDR3 DNA is TGCAGCGTCCGCGGACAGGGGTCGGGCACCGGGGCCAACGTCCTGACTTTC. It is translated as CSVRGQGSGTGANVLTF. Together with reference TRBV29-1 and TRBJ2-6, the CDR3 gives the full variable domain: SAVISQKPSRDICQRGTSLTIQCQVDSQVTMMFWYRQQPGQSLTLIATANQGSEATYESGFVIDKFPISRPNLTFSTLTVSNMSPEDSSIYLCSVRGQGSGTGANVLTFGAGSRLTVL.

This clonotype was observed a handful of times. The chain carries TRBV5-4 and TRBJ1-1; TRBD1 aligns across 7 bases. J lost 0 bases, V lost 5 bases, and 10 bases had no gene match. The CDR3 spans 16 residues. Germline loops: CDR1 SGHNT, CDR2 YYREEE (reference sequence). The CDR3 region is CASSTPDRAMNTEAFF. The CDR3, as DNA: TGTGCCAGCAGTACTCCCGACAGGGCTATGAACACTGAAGCTTTCTTT.

This clonotype was seen only a few times. This chain connects TRBV12-3 or TRBV12-4 to TRBJ1-2; possibly TRBD1 for D (6 bases). The CDR3 is made up of 13 amino acids. V was pared by 5 bases and J by 6 bases, with 13 bases between. The CDR3 here is CASSRRDTHGYTF. In DNA form, the CDR3 reads TGTGCCAGCAGTCGCCGGGACACTCATGGCTACACCTTC.

Ten or more counts support this clonotype. The chain uses TRBV7-8 and TRBJ1-1; D call uncertain. Germline V lookup: CDR1 SGHVS, CDR2 FQNEAQ. V dropped 1 base and J dropped 1 base, with 7 bases sitting between them. This CDR3 has 14 amino acids. The chain's CDR3 is CASSLEVSNTEAFF. CDR3 coding DNA: TGTGCCAGCAGCTTAGAGGTATCGAACACTGAAGCTTTCTTT.

The chain combines TRBV2 with TRBJ1-2; D not resolved. This CDR3 has 15 residues. Germline CDR1 reads SNHLY; CDR2 reads FYNNEI. Trimming shortened V by 6 bases and J by 2 bases, and 16 bases separated the two germline ends. The CDR3 protein is CASRDLRAGNYGYTF. The CDR3 DNA reads as TGTGCCAGCAGAGATCTAAGGGCGGGAAACTATGGCTACACCTTC.

With regard to this clonotype: A clone one base away is much larger, so this may be a read error. The chain couples TRBV9 to TRBJ1-1; D is unclear. CDR1 and CDR2 from the germline V gene are SGDLS and YYNGEE. The CDR3 consists of 13 residues. For the CDR3, the DNA is TGTGCCAGCAGCGTGTCCAGAAACACTGGAGCTTTCTTT. Amino acid sequence: CASSVSRNTGAFF.

The V gene is TRBV2, the J gene TRBJ1-6; maybe TRBD1 (5 bases). The V gene lost 9 bases and the J gene lost 9 bases, with 18 bases spanning the gap. The length of the CDR3 is 14 residues. CDR1 SNHLY and CDR2 FYNNEI come from the germline V gene. DNA of the CDR3: TGTGCCAGTCGGGACCCCTGGGTTGGTTCACCCCTCCACTTT. Its protein is CASRDPWVGSPLHF.

CDR3 residues: CASSLFAEGNTEAFF. CDR3 in DNA: TGTGCCAGCAGTTTATTTGCAGAGGGGAACACTGAAGCTTTCTTT. This rearrangement joins TRBV7-2 to TRBJ1-1; D gene unclear. The germline gives CDR1 SGHTA, CDR2 FQGNSA. Trimming cost V 6 bases and J 1 base, with 15 bases left between them. The CDR3 runs to 15 residues.